This T cell receptor (beta chain) was profiled in a study of blood T cell repertoires in COVID-19. Background on the study: Italy, Spain and the United States were the sources of the convalescent and acute COVID-19 samples. Sample material is recorded as cDNA or gDNA derived from T cells, B-cell-depleted T cells, or PBMCs.

Sequenced by immunoSEQ multiplex PCR; TCRdb stores in-frame clones only, minus some. The profile shows tens of thousands of clones, about 81% of them singletons. In germline, CDR1 is LNHDA, CDR2 SQIVND (reference sequence). This CDR3 spans 19 amino acids. Trimming left V 6 bases short and J 8 bases short, with 31 bases between. The source of this sequence is a human donor in a cohort sampled during active COVID-19. The chain employs TRBV19 and TRBJ1-4, with D maybe TRBD1 (6 bases). Sequences were obtained from peripheral blood. CDR3 in amino acids: CASSRVLLLTGLREEKLFF. In DNA form, the CDR3 reads TGTGCCAGTAGCCGCGTCCTGCTCCTCACAGGGCTGCGTGAGGAAAAACTGTTTTTT.